These 11 T cell receptor beta chains share one sample of origin, sequenced in a study of blood T cell repertoires in COVID-19. Measured with immunoSEQ multiplex PCR; TCRdb has only the in-frame clones, and not every one. This table has 40,000 to 50,000 clones, under 90% appearing once. Specimen: peripheral blood. The receptors originated from a man over 45 with active COVID-19.

CDR3 in DNA: TGTGCCAGCAGCCAGGCGTGGGGGGTTGAAAAACTGTTTTTT. This codes for CASSQAWGVEKLFF. The chain links TRBV3-1 (or the pseudogene TRBV3-2) to TRBJ1-4, with D perhaps matching TRBD1 (5 bases). The CDR3 runs 14 residues. Trimming took off 3 bases at V and 7 bases at J, with 12 bases between the two ends. Germline V gene sequence: CDR1 LGHDT, CDR2 YNNKEL (reference sequence).

The CDR3 protein is CASSGGGDQETQYF. CDR3 sequence (DNA): TGTGCCAGCAGCGGTGGGGGGGATCAAGAGACCCAGTACTTC. The V call is TRBV9, the J call TRBJ2-5; 7 positions agree with TRBD2. Germline lookup yields CDR1 SGDLS and CDR2 YYNGEE. V lost 3 bases and J lost 2; bases outside the gene matches: 4. This CDR3 comprises 14 residues. Together with reference TRBV9 and TRBJ2-5, the CDR3 gives the full variable domain: DSGVTQTPKHLITATGQRVTLRCSPRSGDLSVYWYQQSLDQGLQFLIQYYNGEERAKGNILERFSAQQFPDLHSELNLSSLELGDSALYFCASSGGGDQETQYFGPGTRLLVL.

The chain carries TRBV6-5 and TRBJ2-7; D is unresolved. Germline loops: CDR1 MNHEY, CDR2 SVGAGI. The CDR3 is 13 amino acids. With 0 bases removed from V and 1 base from J, the gap between germline ends came to 4 bases. This chain's CDR3 is CASSYSASYEQYF. CDR3 DNA: TGTGCCAGCAGTTACTCAGCTTCCTACGAGCAGTACTTC.

The CDR3 nucleotides read TGTGCCAGCAGCCAAGACGTCGGTTATAGCAATCAGCCCCAGCATTTT. Translation: CASSQDVGYSNQPQHF. This chain connects TRBV4-2 to TRBJ1-5, with D uncertain. V lost 0 bases to trimming and J lost 0 bases, with 9 bases between them. The CDR3 loop spans 16 amino acids. The germline V gene has CDR1 LGHNA and CDR2 YNFKEQ.

The chain uses TRBV5-1 and TRBJ1-1; 7 bases match TRBD1. This CDR3 region has 14 residues. CDR1 is SGHRS and CDR2 is YFSETQ in the germline V gene. V was clipped by 7 bases and J by 6 bases; unmatched bases: 12. The CDR3 DNA sequence: TGCGCCAGCGGGCAGGGGGGTTCTTTAGCTGAAGCTTTCTTT. Amino acids: CASGQGGSLAEAFF.

This chain connects TRBV20-1 to TRBJ2-5; no reliable D call. Germline lookup yields CDR1 DFQATT and CDR2 SNEGSKA (reference sequence). Between the trimmed V and J ends, which lost 6 bases and 1 base, there was a span of 6 bases. The CDR3 loop spans 11 amino acids. DNA for the CDR3: TGCAGTGCCGGAGCCCAAGAGACCCAGTACTTC. The encoded protein is CSAGAQETQYF.

J is TRBJ2-2 and V is TRBV4-1; D not resolved. CDR3 length: 16 residues. CDR1 is MGHRA, CDR2 YSYEKL, per germline. With 0 bases removed from V and 2 bases from J, the gap between germline ends came to 10 bases. The CDR3: CASSQDEDTNTGELFF. DNA of the CDR3: TGCGCCAGCAGCCAAGACGAGGATACCAACACCGGGGAGCTGTTTTTT.

The V gene is TRBV28, the J gene TRBJ1-6, with D possibly TRBD1 on 5 matching bases. In germline, CDR1 is MDHEN, CDR2 SYDVKM. V shed 6 bases and J shed 9 bases, with 18 bases lying between them. This CDR3 contains 15 residues. Here the CDR3 reads CASRSPGGNGSPLHF. DNA of the CDR3: TGTGCCAGCAGATCACCGGGGGGAAATGGTTCACCCCTCCACTTT.

The gene calls are TRBV7-9 and TRBJ2-3, with 11 bases aligning to TRBD1. J lost 3 bases, V lost 11 bases, and 10 bases had no gene match. This CDR3 region has 15 residues. Germline CDR1 SEHNR, CDR2 FQNEAQ (reference sequence). In DNA form, the CDR3 reads TGTGCCCACCCGGTAGGGACAGGGGGTACAGATACGCAGTATTTT. Its translation: CAHPVGTGGTDTQYF.

Points on this clone: Additional DNA sequences in this sample encode the identical CDR3. The rearrangement joins TRBV4-1 to TRBJ2-7; no clear D. V gave up 4 bases and J gave up 6 bases, with 10 bases separating them. This CDR3 is built from 12 residues. Germline CDR1 reads MGHRA; CDR2 reads YSYEKL. The CDR3 DNA reads as TGCGCCAGCAGCCTGCTGACGGGCGAGCAGTACTTC. Its protein product is CASSLLTGEQYF.

The rearrangement joins TRBV19 to TRBJ1-1; 9 positions match TRBD1. Trimming took 3 bases from V and 6 from J; bases not matched to a gene: 8. This CDR3 has 15 residues. From germline, CDR1 is LNHDA and CDR2 SQIVND (reference sequence). The CDR3 DNA reads TGTGCCAGTAGTATTGGGGACAGGGAAGTCTCTGAAGCTTTCTTT. Amino acids: CASSIGDREVSEAFF.